This T cell receptor beta chain is from a study of early T cells in non-severe SARS-CoV-2 infection. Study as a whole: From unsorted whole blood, bulk RNA was sequenced, and the chains remained unpaired.

Study-level points and caveats: VDJdb-based matching was biased toward anti-spike CD8 responses and missed private and CD4 specificities.

Points on this clonotype: What it binds is unknown.

This CDR3 comprises 13 residues. Unique molecular identifiers were affixed to single, distinct cDNA molecules. One entry per CDR3 protein results from TCRdb running MiXCR on the 5' RACE reads. The sample yields some 40,000 distinct CDR3 sequences, around 6.1% seen once. The sample was whole blood, taken at baseline. The chain has TRBV21-1 and TRBJ2-7. TRBV21-1 is tagged as a pseudogene. The TCR originated in an adult who was a healthcare worker with PCR-confirmed SARS-CoV-2 infection or an uninfected control (not recorded which). The CDR3: CTSPRLKAYEQYF. CDR3 nucleotides: TGTACCTCACCTCGACTGAAAGCCTACGAGCAGTACTTC.